The clone carrying this T cell receptor beta chain has just a few counts. Each CDR3 protein is one row after TCRdb ran MiXCR on the RT-PCR reads. Of about 410,000 distinct CDR3 sequences listed, roughly 17% are singletons. The sample is drawn from a study of patients and donors after allogeneic stem cell transplantation. Germline assignment: CDR1 SEHNR and CDR2 FQNEAQ (reference sequence). Trimming removed 1 base at V and 4 bases at J, with 7 bases between. The CDR3 loop spans 13 amino acids. Sequencing was carried out using blood, either unsorted or a sorted T cell fraction (not recorded which). The clonotype originates from a human donor who was either an allogeneic HSCT recipient or a stem cell or donor lymphocyte infusion donor (not recorded which). It is not recorded whose cells these are; they may come from a transplant donor. V gene TRBV7-9 combines with J gene TRBJ1-1; D ambiguous. The chain's CDR3 is CASSLDGLTEAFF. The DNA of the CDR3 is TGTGCCAGCAGCTTAGATGGACTCACTGAAGCTTTCTTT.